Each of the 30 T cell receptor beta chains below was sequenced from the same sample in a study of shared clonotypes between healthy human individuals. It was CD45RO-negative cells, positively selected for CCR7, that made up naive CD8 cells, with terminally differentiated effector memory CD45RA+ cells excluded. This table comes from immunoSEQ multiplex PCR, and its TCRdb copy is limited to in-frame clones, with some not included. The sample carries around 610,000 clones, about 95% recorded once. Sequencing was carried out using naive CD8+ T cells sorted from blood. The source of these receptors is a woman between 25 and 40 years old in good health.

This clone was seen only once. The V gene is TRBV28, the J gene TRBJ1-1; the match to TRBD1 covers 7 bases. CDR3 length: 16 amino acids. The germline V gene encodes CDR1 MDHEN and CDR2 SYDVKM. Germline trimming cut 2 bases from V and 1 base from J; bases unmatched to any gene: 7. The CDR3 nucleotides are TGTGCCAGCAGTTTAAGGGGACAGCTCGGGAACACTGAAGCTTTCTTT. Translation: CASSLRGQLGNTEAFF.

V usage is TRBV28 and J usage is TRBJ1-2; 10 bases map to TRBD1. V lost 7 bases and J lost 3; bases outside the gene matches: 14. Germline lookup yields CDR1 MDHEN and CDR2 SYDVKM. There are 17 residues in the CDR3. In DNA, the CDR3 is TGTGCCAGCACTCTGTCGACAGGGGGCGGGGTGGACTATGGCTACACCTTC. Its translation: CASTLSTGGGVDYGYTF.

Notes on this clone: This same CDR3 is encoded by further DNA sequences in the sample. This chain connects TRBV4-1 to TRBJ1-1; D uncertain. This CDR3 has 14 amino acids. Trimming took off 1 base at V and 1 base at J, with 7 bases between the two ends. Germline values: CDR1 MGHRA, CDR2 YSYEKL. The CDR3 DNA follows: TGCGCCAGCAGCCAAGTCCGGGGGAACACTGAAGCTTTCTTT. Translated: CASSQVRGNTEAFF.

The genes are TRBV5-6 and TRBJ2-2; 7 nucleotides line up with TRBD2. The length of the CDR3 is 15 residues. Looked up from germline, CDR1 is SGHDT and CDR2 is YYEEEE. The ends lost 4 bases at V and 4 bases at J; junction bases unmatched: 7. CDR3 DNA sequence: TGTGCCAGCAGCCCCGGGACTATCCGCACCGGGGAGCTGTTTTTT. It is translated as CASSPGTIRTGELFF.

V usage is TRBV15 and J usage is TRBJ2-7; 8 bases match TRBD2. This CDR3 comprises 15 residues. CDR1 and CDR2 (germline): LNHNV, YYDKDF (reference sequence). V gave up 0 bases and J gave up 3 bases; unmatched junction bases: 4. CDR3 DNA: TGTGCCACCAGCAGAGAAGCGGGAGAAGGCTACGAGCAGTACTTC. Encoded protein: CATSREAGEGYEQYF.

This chain joins TRBV10-3 and TRBJ1-3; 8 bases fit TRBD1. Trimming took 7 bases from V and 7 from J; bases not matched to a gene: 12. Germline loops: CDR1 ENHRY, CDR2 SYGVKD. The CDR3 sequence is 15 residues long. CDR3: CAIKDLDRERNTIYF. CDR3 bases: TGTGCCATCAAGGATTTGGACAGGGAACGGAACACCATATATTTT.

V and J are TRBV4-1 and TRBJ1-3; D is uncertain. Trimming pared 0 bases from V and 3 bases from J, leaving 9 bases between. The germline gives CDR1 MGHRA, CDR2 YSYEKL. CDR3 length equals 15 residues. The CDR3 nucleotides are TGCGCCAGCAGCCAAGACTTAACAGATGGAAACACCATATATTTT. It specifies CASSQDLTDGNTIYF.

V is TRBV5-6 and J is TRBJ2-7; tentatively, D is TRBD2 (6 bases). Trimming took 4 bases from V and 5 from J, leaving 13 bases between them. This CDR3 is 13 amino acids long. The germline V gene encodes CDR1 SGHDT and CDR2 YYEEEE. In DNA form, the CDR3 reads TGTGCCAGCAGCGGGGACTCTCTCCACGAGCAGTACTTC. Translated, it gives CASSGDSLHEQYF. Complete variable domain (other parts from reference TRBV5-6 and TRBJ2-7): DAGVTQSPTHLIKTRGQQVTLRCSPKSGHDTVSWYQQALGQGPQFIFQYYEEEERQRGNFPDRFSGHQFPNYSSELNVNALLLGDSALYLCASSGDSLHEQYFGPGTRLTVT.

The CDR3 here is CASSLGSWAGFYNEQFF. In nucleotides, the CDR3 is TGCGCCAGCAGCTTGGGGTCTTGGGCGGGCTTCTACAATGAGCAGTTCTTC. The V gene is TRBV5-1, the J gene TRBJ2-1, with a weak D call TRBD2 (5 bases). Trimming left V 0 bases short and J 3 bases short, with 16 bases between. CDR1 SGHRS and CDR2 YFSETQ come from the germline V gene. This CDR3 is built from 17 residues.

The chain combines TRBV5-1 with TRBJ2-7; 12 bases line up with TRBD2. The germline gives CDR1 SGHRS, CDR2 YFSETQ. The CDR3 totals 17 residues. V shed 2 bases and J 2 bases; nucleotides not matched to a gene: 8. CDR3 in DNA: TGCGCCAGCAGCTTCGGACTAGCGGGAATGGTCCCCTACGAGCAGTACTTC. It encodes CASSFGLAGMVPYEQYF.

Remarks on this clone: The sample has other DNA sequences that encode this CDR3 too. J is TRBJ2-7 and V is TRBV4-2; D might be TRBD2 (6 bases). The CDR3 sequence is 15 residues long. Germline V lookup: CDR1 LGHNA, CDR2 YNFKEQ. Trimming removed 1 base at V and 1 base at J, with 11 bases between. CDR3 protein: CASSQGRDRSYEQYF. CDR3 nucleotide sequence: TGTGCCAGCAGCCAAGGGAGGGACCGGTCCTACGAGCAGTACTTC.

The chain combines TRBV27 with TRBJ2-1, with D unclear. Per the germline V gene, CDR1 is MNHEY and CDR2 is SMNVEV (reference sequence). The V end lost 2 bases, the J end lost 10 bases, and 12 bases lay between the germline ends. The CDR3 is made up of 13 amino acids. The CDR3 sequence is CASSLRLVGEQFF. Written as DNA, the CDR3 is TGTGCCAGCAGTTTAAGGCTAGTAGGCGAGCAGTTCTTC.

The chain links TRBV7-7 to TRBJ2-5; 8 bases agree with TRBD2. Germline-derived CDR1 and CDR2 are SSHAT and FNYEAQ (reference sequence). This CDR3 comprises 16 residues. V trimming: 1 base; J trimming: 5 bases; junction bases outside the gene matches: 9. The CDR3 sequence is CASSLEAGGSGETQYF. In DNA, the CDR3 is TGTGCCAGCAGCTTAGAGGCGGGAGGATCAGGGGAGACCCAGTACTTC.

This chain joins TRBV11-1 and TRBJ1-6; weak D call: TRBD1 (5 bases). V was cut by 4 bases and J by 7 bases, with 11 bases left in between. CDR1 is SGHAT, CDR2 FQDESV, per germline (reference sequence). The CDR3 covers 14 residues. The CDR3 nucleotides read TGTGCCAGCAGCTCGGGACTCCTGAATTCACCCCTCCACTTT. Translated, it gives CASSSGLLNSPLHF.

The V gene is TRBV21-1, the J gene TRBJ1-3; the table's TRBD1 call for D was not verified on the DNA. TRBV21-1 is a known pseudogene. The CDR3 runs to 17 residues. The CDR3 sequence is CASSNGDSPSSGNTIYF. The CDR3 DNA reads TGTGCCAGCAGCAACGGGGACAGTCCTAGCTCTGGAAACACCATATATTTT.

The chain joins TRBV29-1 to TRBJ2-3, with TRBD2 identical over 10 bases. Germline V gene sequence: CDR1 SQVTM, CDR2 ANQGSEA. V lost 1 base to trimming and J lost 4 bases; unmatched junction nucleotides: 8. The CDR3 contains 16 residues. CDR3 coding DNA: TGCAGCGTTGAAGGGGTACAGCGGGAGGGCGCAGATACGCAGTATTTT. It yields the protein CSVEGVQREGADTQYF.

The chain joins TRBV30 to TRBJ2-4; TRBD1 matches at 7 bases. Looked up from germline, CDR1 is GTSNPN and CDR2 is SVGIG (reference sequence). The CDR3 length is 12 residues. V lost 5 bases to trimming and J lost 3 bases; unmatched junction nucleotides: 1. The CDR3 reads CAWQGDKNIQYF. The CDR3 bases are TGTGCCTGGCAGGGGGACAAAAACATTCAGTACTTC.

The chain carries TRBV4-2 and TRBJ2-7; 8 nucleotides line up with TRBD2. The germline CDR1 and CDR2 sequences are LGHNA and YNFKEQ. Trimming cost V 2 bases and J 7 bases; bases outside gene matches: 10. The CDR3 loop spans 15 amino acids. The CDR3, as DNA: TGTGCCAGCAGCCAACCCTCTGGGCGCGGGGGGGAGCAGTACTTC. Protein: CASSQPSGRGGEQYF.

As regards this clone: A read error may account for a junction end that differs from germline. This chain joins TRBV2 and TRBJ2-1, with TRBD2 matching over 8 bases. CDR1 SNHLY and CDR2 FYNNEI come from the germline V gene. The CDR3 loop spans 16 amino acids. In DNA form, the CDR3 reads TGTGCCAGCAGTAATGCCGGGACTAGGGGGTACATTGAGCAGTTCTTC. It codes for CASSNAGTRGYIEQFF. The variable domain in full, completed from reference TRBV2 and TRBJ2-1, reads EPEVTQTPSHQVTQMGQEVILRCVPISNHLYFYWYRQILGQKVEFLVSFYNNEISEKSEIFDDQFSVERPDGSNFTLKIRSTKLEDSAMYFCASSNAGTRGYIEQFFGPGTRLTVL.

The chain combines TRBV13 with TRBJ2-2; 9 bases fit TRBD2. CDR1 and CDR2 (germline): PRHDT, FYEKMQ (reference sequence). CDR3 size: 14 residues. J was trimmed by 7 bases and V by 1 base; bases with no gene match: 1. The CDR3 sequence is CASSLALAGGELFF. CDR3 DNA: TGTGCCAGCAGCTTAGCACTAGCGGGCGGGGAGCTGTTTTTT.

The genes are TRBV5-6 and TRBJ2-1, with 8 bases lining up with TRBD1. The germline V gene has CDR1 SGHDT and CDR2 YYEEEE. The CDR3 runs 15 residues. Trimming at V came to 4 bases and at J to 3 bases, leaving 6 bases not matched to a gene. The CDR3 loop reads CASSAGTGSYNEQFF. The CDR3 region has the DNA TGTGCCAGCAGCGCCGGGACAGGCAGCTACAATGAGCAGTTCTTC.

V gene TRBV2 combines with J gene TRBJ2-3; 8 nucleotides align to TRBD2. Germline V lookup: CDR1 SNHLY, CDR2 FYNNEI. The length of the CDR3 is 14 residues. V lost 3 bases, J lost 8 bases, and 7 bases stayed unmatched. The CDR3 nucleotides are TGTGCCAGCAGTGACCTAGCGGGCTCACTTACGCAGTATTTT. Its translation is CASSDLAGSLTQYF.

V and J are TRBV19 and TRBJ1-1, with a tentative D call TRBD1 (5 bases). CDR1 and CDR2 (germline): LNHDA, SQIVND (reference sequence). This CDR3 has 15 residues. Trimming cost V 3 bases and J 5 bases, with 16 bases left between them. The CDR3 coding sequence is TGTGCCAGTAGTATTTTCGGAGGGACGAGAACTGAAGCTTTCTTT. As protein: CASSIFGGTRTEAFF.

The chain joins TRBV2 to TRBJ2-7, with a weak D call TRBD2 (5 bases). V was shortened by 0 bases and J by 7 bases, with 13 bases between the two germline ends. The CDR3 is 14 residues long. Germline lookup yields CDR1 SNHLY and CDR2 FYNNEI. The CDR3 DNA reads as TGTGCCAGCAGTGAAGCGCGGGCAGCCCGGGAGCAGTACTTC. Protein: CASSEARAAREQYF. Full variable domain (rest looked up from reference TRBV2 and TRBJ2-7): EPEVTQTPSHQVTQMGQEVILRCVPISNHLYFYWYRQILGQKVEFLVSFYNNEISEKSEIFDDQFSVERPDGSNFTLKIRSTKLEDSAMYFCASSEARAAREQYFGPGTRLTVT.

V usage is TRBV19 and J usage is TRBJ2-5; TRBD2 agrees at 9 bases. V shed 3 bases and J 6 bases; nucleotides not matched to a gene: 8. CDR1 and CDR2 from the germline V gene are LNHDA and SQIVND (reference sequence). The CDR3 is 15 amino acids. CDR3 region: CASSILAGGPQTQYF. Written as DNA, the CDR3 is TGTGCCAGTAGTATTCTCGCGGGAGGGCCCCAGACCCAGTACTTC.

V is TRBV19 and J is TRBJ2-3; possibly TRBD1 for D (6 bases). With 7 bases removed from V and 6 bases from J, the gap between germline ends came to 8 bases. This CDR3 comprises 11 residues. Germline V gene lookup returns CDR1 LNHDA and CDR2 SQIVND (reference sequence). The CDR3 region has the DNA TGTGCCAGTATGGACAGCGATACGCAGTATTTT. It translates to CASMDSDTQYF.

This sequence joins TRBV6-4 and TRBJ2-1; D uncertain. The ends were cut back, 3 bases at V and 7 bases at J, with 10 bases in the middle. Germline values: CDR1 MRHNA, CDR2 SNTAGT. The CDR3 extends over 13 amino acids. CDR3 amino acids: CASSEDPRNEQFF. CDR3 DNA: TGTGCCAGCAGTGAGGACCCGAGAAATGAGCAGTTCTTC.

V usage is TRBV28 and J usage is TRBJ1-5; maybe TRBD1 (6 bases). This CDR3 spans 16 amino acids. Germline V gene data show CDR1 as MDHEN and CDR2 as SYDVKM. V was trimmed by 2 bases and J by 3 bases, leaving 14 bases between them. This CDR3 is CASSLPLGHHNQPQHF. The DNA of the CDR3 is TGTGCCAGCAGTTTACCCTTGGGACATCACAATCAGCCCCAGCATTTT.

This clone was detected once. The chain has TRBV28 and TRBJ2-7; 10 nucleotides align to TRBD1. Germline V gives CDR1 MDHEN, CDR2 SYDVKM. The CDR3 extends over 13 amino acids. V gave up 8 bases and J gave up 4 bases; unmatched junction bases: 5. The CDR3 here is CASGPGQGYEQYF. The CDR3 coding sequence is TGTGCCAGCGGACCGGGACAGGGGTACGAGCAGTACTTC.

V gene TRBV7-3 combines with J gene TRBJ2-7, with D perhaps TRBD1 (5 bases). Trimming took 1 base from V and 3 from J, leaving 13 bases between them. Germline CDR1 reads SGHTA; CDR2 reads FQGTGA. This CDR3 is 15 amino acids long. The CDR3 DNA sequence: TGTGCCAGCAGCTTAATAGACAGCCCTTACTACGAGCAGTACTTC. Its translation: CASSLIDSPYYEQYF.